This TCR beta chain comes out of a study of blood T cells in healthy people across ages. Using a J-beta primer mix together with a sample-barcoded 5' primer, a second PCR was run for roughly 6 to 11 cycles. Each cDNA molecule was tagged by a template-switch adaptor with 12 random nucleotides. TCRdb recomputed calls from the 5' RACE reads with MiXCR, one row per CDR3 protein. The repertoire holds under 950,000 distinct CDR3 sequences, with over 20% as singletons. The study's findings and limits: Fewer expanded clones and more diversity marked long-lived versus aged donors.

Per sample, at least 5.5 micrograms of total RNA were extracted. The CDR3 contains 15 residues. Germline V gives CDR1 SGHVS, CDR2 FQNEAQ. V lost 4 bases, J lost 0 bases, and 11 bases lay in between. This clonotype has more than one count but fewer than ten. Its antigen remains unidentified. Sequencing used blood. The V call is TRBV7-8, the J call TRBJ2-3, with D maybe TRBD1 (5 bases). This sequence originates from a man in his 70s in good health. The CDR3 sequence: CASSSRQLSTDTQYF. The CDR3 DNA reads TGTGCCAGCAGCTCAAGACAGTTAAGCACAGATACGCAGTATTTT. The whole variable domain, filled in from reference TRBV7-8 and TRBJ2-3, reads GAGVSQSPRYKVAKRGQDVALRCDPISGHVSLFWYQQALGQGPEFLTYFQNEAQLDKSGLPSDRFFAERPEGSVSTLKIQRTQQEDSAVYLCASSSRQLSTDTQYFGPGTRLTVL.